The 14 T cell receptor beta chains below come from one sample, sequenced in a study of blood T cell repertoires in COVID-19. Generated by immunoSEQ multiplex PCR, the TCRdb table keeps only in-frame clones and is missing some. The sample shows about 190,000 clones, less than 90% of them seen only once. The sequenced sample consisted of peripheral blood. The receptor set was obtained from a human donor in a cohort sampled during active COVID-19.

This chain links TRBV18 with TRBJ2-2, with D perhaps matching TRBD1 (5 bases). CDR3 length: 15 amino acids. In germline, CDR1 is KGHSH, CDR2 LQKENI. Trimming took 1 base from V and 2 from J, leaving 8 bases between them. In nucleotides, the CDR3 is TGTGCCAGCTCACCACTTCAGGGTAACACCGGGGAGCTGTTTTTT. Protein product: CASSPLQGNTGELFF.

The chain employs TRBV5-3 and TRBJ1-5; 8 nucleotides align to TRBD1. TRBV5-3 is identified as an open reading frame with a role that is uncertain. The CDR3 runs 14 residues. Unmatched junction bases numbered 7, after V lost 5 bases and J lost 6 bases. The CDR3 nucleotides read TGTGCCAGAAGGCTGACAGGGGAAAGTCAGCCCCAGCATTTT. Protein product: CARRLTGESQPQHF.

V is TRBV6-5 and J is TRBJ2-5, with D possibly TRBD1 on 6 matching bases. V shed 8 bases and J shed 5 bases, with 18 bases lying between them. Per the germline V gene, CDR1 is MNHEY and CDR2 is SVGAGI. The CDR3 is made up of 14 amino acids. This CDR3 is CASRGGPRGETQYF. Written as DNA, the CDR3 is TGTGCCAGCCGAGGTGGGCCAAGGGGGGAGACCCAGTACTTC.

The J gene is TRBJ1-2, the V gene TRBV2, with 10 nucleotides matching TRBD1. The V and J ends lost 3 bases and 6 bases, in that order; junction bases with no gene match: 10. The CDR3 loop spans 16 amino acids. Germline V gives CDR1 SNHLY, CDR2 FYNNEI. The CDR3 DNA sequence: TGTGCCAGCAGTGAGGCCGGGACAGGGGCGTGGGATGGCTACACCTTC. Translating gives CASSEAGTGAWDGYTF.

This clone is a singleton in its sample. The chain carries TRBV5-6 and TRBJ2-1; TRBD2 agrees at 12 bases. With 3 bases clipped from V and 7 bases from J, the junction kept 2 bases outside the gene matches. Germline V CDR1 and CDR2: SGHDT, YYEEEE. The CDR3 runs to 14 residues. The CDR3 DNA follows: TGTGCCAGCAGCTCTAGCGGGGGGGCAAATGAGCAGTTCTTC. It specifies CASSSSGGANEQFF.

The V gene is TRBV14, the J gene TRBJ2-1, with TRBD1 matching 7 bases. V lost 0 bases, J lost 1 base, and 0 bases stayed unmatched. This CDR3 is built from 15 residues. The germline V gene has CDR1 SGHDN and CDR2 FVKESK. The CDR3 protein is CASSQEQGSYNEQFF. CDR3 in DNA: TGTGCCAGCAGCCAAGAACAGGGGTCCTACAATGAGCAGTTCTTC.

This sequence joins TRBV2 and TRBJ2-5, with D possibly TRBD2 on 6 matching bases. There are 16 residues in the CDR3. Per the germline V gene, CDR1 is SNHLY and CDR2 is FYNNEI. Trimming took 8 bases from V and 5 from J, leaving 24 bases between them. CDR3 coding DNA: TGTGCCAGCTGGGCCTCCTCGACCCTTGGGGGGGAGACCCAGTACTTC. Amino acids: CASWASSTLGGETQYF. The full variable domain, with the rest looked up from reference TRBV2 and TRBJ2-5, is EPEVTQTPSHQVTQMGQEVILRCVPISNHLYFYWYRQILGQKVEFLVSFYNNEISEKSEIFDDQFSVERPDGSNFTLKIRSTKLEDSAMYFCASWASSTLGGETQYFGPGTRLLVL.

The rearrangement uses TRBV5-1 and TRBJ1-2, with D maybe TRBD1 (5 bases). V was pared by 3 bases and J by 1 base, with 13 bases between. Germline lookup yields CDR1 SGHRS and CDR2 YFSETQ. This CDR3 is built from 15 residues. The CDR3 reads CASSSGGVFNYGYTF. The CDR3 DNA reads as TGCGCCAGCAGCTCCGGGGGGGTCTTTAACTATGGCTACACCTTC. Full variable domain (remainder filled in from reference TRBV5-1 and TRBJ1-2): KAGVTQTPRYLIKTRGQQVTLSCSPISGHRSVSWYQQTPGQGLQFLFEYFSETQRNKGNFPGRFSGRQFSNSRSEMNVSTLELGDSALYLCASSSGGVFNYGYTFGSGTRLTVV.

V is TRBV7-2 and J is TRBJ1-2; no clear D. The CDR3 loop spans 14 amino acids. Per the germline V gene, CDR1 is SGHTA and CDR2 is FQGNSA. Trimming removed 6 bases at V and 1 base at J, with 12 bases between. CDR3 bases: TGTGCCAGCAGTTCCCAATCGAGTAACTATGGCTACACCTTC. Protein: CASSSQSSNYGYTF.

Written as DNA, the CDR3 is TGCGCCAGCAGCTTCCAGGGCCAAACCTATAATTCACCCCTCCACTTT. Translated: CASSFQGQTYNSPLHF. The chain links TRBV5-1 to TRBJ1-6, with TRBD1 as a possible D gene (5 bases). Trimming stripped 2 bases from V and 2 bases from J, with 11 bases between. The CDR3 is made up of 16 amino acids. Germline V CDR1 and CDR2: SGHRS, YFSETQ. The whole variable domain, remainder taken from reference TRBV5-1 and TRBJ1-6, is KAGVTQTPRYLIKTRGQQVTLSCSPISGHRSVSWYQQTPGQGLQFLFEYFSETQRNKGNFPGRFSGRQFSNSRSEMNVSTLELGDSALYLCASSFQGQTYNSPLHFGNGTRLTVT.

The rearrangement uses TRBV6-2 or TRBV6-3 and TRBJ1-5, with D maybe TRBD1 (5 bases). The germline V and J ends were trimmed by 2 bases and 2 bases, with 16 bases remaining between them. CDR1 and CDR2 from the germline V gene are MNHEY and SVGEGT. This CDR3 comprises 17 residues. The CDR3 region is CASSYAPRGIGNQPQHF. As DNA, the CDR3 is TGTGCCAGCAGTTACGCTCCTCGGGGGATTGGCAATCAGCCCCAGCATTTT.

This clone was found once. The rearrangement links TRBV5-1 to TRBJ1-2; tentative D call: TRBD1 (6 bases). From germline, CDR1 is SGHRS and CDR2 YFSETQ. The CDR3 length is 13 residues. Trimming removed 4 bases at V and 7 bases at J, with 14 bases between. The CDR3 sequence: CASSRTGTGGYTF. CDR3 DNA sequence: TGCGCCAGCAGCCGTACAGGGACCGGTGGCTACACCTTC. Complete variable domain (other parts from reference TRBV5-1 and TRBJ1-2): KAGVTQTPRYLIKTRGQQVTLSCSPISGHRSVSWYQQTPGQGLQFLFEYFSETQRNKGNFPGRFSGRQFSNSRSEMNVSTLELGDSALYLCASSRTGTGGYTFGSGTRLTVV.

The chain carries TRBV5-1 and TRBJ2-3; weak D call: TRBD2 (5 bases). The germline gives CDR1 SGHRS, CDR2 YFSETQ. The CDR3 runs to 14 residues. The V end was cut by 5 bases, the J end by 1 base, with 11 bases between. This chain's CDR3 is CASRSEVGTDTQYF. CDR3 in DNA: TGCGCCAGCAGATCGGAGGTGGGCACAGATACGCAGTATTTT.

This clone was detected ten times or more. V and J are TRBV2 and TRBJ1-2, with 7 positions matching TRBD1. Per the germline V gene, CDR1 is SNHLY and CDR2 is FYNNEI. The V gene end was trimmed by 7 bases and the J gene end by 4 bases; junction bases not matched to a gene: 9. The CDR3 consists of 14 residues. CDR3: CASNRDSHLYGYTF. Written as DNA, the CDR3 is TGTGCCAGCAACCGGGACAGTCATCTCTATGGCTACACCTTC.